Listed below are T cell receptor beta chains from one sample, sequenced in a study of control samples from healthy donors and cancer patients. Measured with immunoSEQ multiplex PCR; TCRdb has only the in-frame clones, and not every one. Of about 71,000 clones in the sample, just under 90% are singletons; the top ten hold 15% to 20%. The sample was PBMCs. The origin of the receptors is a man in his sixties with lung cancer. The CDR3 runs from the conserved cysteine through the conserved F or W. The D gene is left open where the match is weak. The size field is filled for only some rows; it gives once, few, many or a size class.

>-|TRBJ1-5|-|TRBV7-8
CASSLDQGPLSEQPQHF
TGTGCCAGCAGCTTAGATCAGGGGCCCCTGTCGGAACAGCCCCAGCATTTT
>-|TRBJ1-1|once|TRBV6-1
CASSEDAEAGAFF
TGTGCCAGCAGTGAAGATGCCGAAGCGGGAGCTTTCTTT
>-|TRBJ2-2|once|TRBV5-6
CASTTGVRLAGELFF
TGTGCCAGCACCACCGGAGTGAGATTGGCCGGGGAGCTGTTTTTT
>-|TRBJ1-2|-|TRBV5-1
CASSSQGGANYGYTF
TGCGCCAGCAGCTCGCAAGGGGGAGCTAACTATGGCTACACCTTC
>-|TRBJ2-3|-|TRBV7-2
CASSLNSRGALGTQYF
TGTGCCAGCAGCTTAAACTCCAGGGGGGCTCTCGGAACGCAGTATTTT
>-|TRBJ1-1|-|TRBV10-1
CASGWGRNTEAFF
TGCGCCAGCGGGTGGGGACGGAACACTGAAGCTTTCTTT
>-|TRBJ2-5|-|TRBV4-2
CASSQDLTQETQYF
TGTGCCAGCAGCCAAGATCTTACCCAAGAGACCCAGTACTTC
>TRBD1|TRBJ1-1|-|TRBV7-9
CASSVTGTGFEAFF
TGTGCCAGCAGCGTAACCGGGACAGGGTTTGAAGCTTTCTTT
>-|TRBJ2-5|-|TRBV5-1
CASSLEASWETQYF
TGCGCCAGCAGCTTGGAGGCCTCATGGGAGACCCAGTACTTC
>-|TRBJ2-2|-|TRBV5-5
CASSLRGIWGNTGELFF
TGTGCCAGCAGTTTGAGGGGAATCTGGGGGAACACCGGGGAGCTGTTTTTT
>-|TRBJ2-1|-|TRBV7-2
CASSLSRRGSGDEQFF
TGTGCCAGCAGCTTATCAAGGAGGGGGTCCGGCGATGAGCAGTTCTTC
>TRBD2|TRBJ2-5|-|TRBV7-8
CASSFSGGDQETQYF
TGTGCCAGCAGCTTTAGCGGGGGAGACCAAGAGACCCAGTACTTC
>-|TRBJ2-3|-|TRBV21-1
CASSLSTSGGLDTQYF
TGTGCCAGCAGCTTAAGTACTAGCGGGGGATTAGATACGCAGTATTTT
>-|TRBJ1-1|-|TRBV30
CAWRQLNTEAFF
TGTGCCTGGAGACAGCTGAACACTGAAGCTTTCTTT
>TRBD1|TRBJ2-5|-|TRBV13
CASSLGYGTGGQETQYF
TGTGCCAGCAGCTTAGGGTATGGGACAGGGGGCCAAGAGACCCAGTACTTC
>-|TRBJ2-4|-|TRBV6-6
CASKGGGNIQYF
TGTGCCAGCAAAGGGGGGGGAAACATTCAGTACTTC
>-|TRBJ2-2|-|TRBV12-5
CASGLVNDGELNTGELFF
TGTGCTAGTGGTTTGGTAAACGATGGGGAATTGAACACCGGGGAGCTGTTTTTT
>TRBD1|TRBJ2-5|-|TRBV19
CASRKGAQSETQYF
TGTGCCAGTAGAAAGGGGGCGCAATCCGAGACCCAGTACTTC
>-|TRBJ1-4|-|TRBV3-1/TRBV3-2
CASSPTGLGAGKLFF
TGTGCCAGCAGCCCCACGGGACTCGGTGCGGGAAAACTGTTTTTT
>-|TRBJ2-2|-|TRBV13
CASSFGGANTGELFF
TGTGCCAGCAGCTTTGGCGGGGCGAACACCGGGGAGCTGTTTTTT
>-|TRBJ2-3|-|TRBV12-3/TRBV12-4
CASSFDNTDTQYF
TGTGCCAGCAGTTTTGACAACACAGATACGCAGTATTTT
>-|TRBJ1-4|-|TRBV10-3
CAISEGVSNEKLFF
TGTGCCATCAGTGAGGGGGTGTCAAATGAAAAACTGTTTTTT
>TRBD1|TRBJ2-3|-|TRBV24-1
CATMGQGGGGGTDTQYF
TGTGCCACCATGGGACAGGGGGGAGGTGGAGGCACAGATACGCAGTATTTT
>-|TRBJ2-5|once|TRBV4-1
CASSQSRLTTERTQYF
TGCGCCAGCAGCCAAAGCAGGTTGACAACGGAAAGGACCCAGTACTTC
>-|TRBJ2-2|-|TRBV7-3
CASSRQKANTGELFF
TGTGCCAGCAGTCGGCAGAAGGCGAACACCGGGGAGCTGTTTTTT
>TRBD1|TRBJ2-1|-|TRBV7-9
CASRTDRASYNEQFF
TGTGCCAGCAGGACGGACAGGGCTTCCTACAATGAGCAGTTCTTC
>TRBD2|TRBJ2-1|-|TRBV25-1
CASIAGGSSYNEQFF
TGTGCCAGCATAGCGGGGGGGAGCTCCTACAATGAGCAGTTCTTC
>-|TRBJ1-2|-|TRBV6-5
CASSQGVYGYTF
TGTGCCAGCTCCCAAGGGGTCTATGGCTACACCTTC
>-|TRBJ1-2|-|TRBV29-1
CSVKATGDYDYGYTF
TGCAGCGTCAAAGCGACAGGAGATTACGACTATGGCTACACCTTC
>TRBD1|TRBJ2-1|-|TRBV14
CASSYSPGQGDNEQFF
TGTGCCAGCAGCTATTCGCCGGGACAGGGGGACAATGAGCAGTTCTTC
>-|TRBJ1-1|once|TRBV19
CASRTQGDIMNTEAFF
TGTGCCAGCCGCACACAAGGGGACATCATGAACACTGAAGCTTTCTTT
>-|TRBJ2-2|-|TRBV7-3
CASSGGWGNTGELFF
TGTGCCAGCAGCGGGGGATGGGGTAACACCGGGGAGCTGTTTTTT
>-|TRBJ1-2|-|TRBV9
CASSVLRETLPFYGYTF
TGTGCCAGCAGCGTACTCAGGGAGACCCTCCCCTTCTATGGCTACACCTTC
>-|TRBJ2-2|few|TRBV4-1
CASSSSLYTGELFF
TGCGCCAGCAGCTCTTCACTGTACACCGGGGAGCTGTTTTTT
>-|TRBJ2-3|-|TRBV20-1
CSASLRSRTDTQYF
TGCAGTGCTAGTCTTAGGAGCCGCACAGATACGCAGTATTTT
>TRBD1|TRBJ2-1|-|TRBV24-1
CATSDPGQGSYNEQFF
TGTGCCACCAGTGATCCCGGACAGGGTTCATACAATGAGCAGTTCTTC
>-|TRBJ1-1|-|TRBV5-1
CASSLNGGQNTEAFF
TGCGCCAGCAGCTTGAACGGCGGCCAGAACACTGAAGCTTTCTTT
>-|TRBJ2-3|-|TRBV24-1
CATSDLIPDTQYF
TGTGCCACCAGTGATTTAATCCCAGATACGCAGTATTTT
>-|TRBJ1-3|once|TRBV5-1
CASSPPDGGNTIYF
TGCGCCAGCAGCCCCCCCGACGGGGGAAACACCATATATTTT
>TRBD2|TRBJ2-2|-|TRBV6-5
CASSTRGGLSGELFF
TGTGCCAGCAGCACTAGGGGAGGGCTCAGCGGGGAGCTGTTTTTT
>-|TRBJ2-3|-|TRBV30
CAWNVRIKDTQYF
TGTGCCTGGAATGTACGAATAAAGGATACGCAGTATTTT
>-|TRBJ1-6|-|TRBV18
CASSPTAGRSPLHF
TGTGCCAGCTCACCGACAGCCGGCCGGTCACCCCTCCACTTT
>-|TRBJ2-3|-|TRBV6-1
CASSEALAIYTQYF
TGTGCCAGCAGTGAAGCACTCGCCATCTATACGCAGTATTTT
>-|TRBJ2-3|-|TRBV9
CASKGGTDTQYF
TGTGCCAGCAAGGGCGGCACAGATACGCAGTATTTT
>TRBD2|TRBJ2-3|-|TRBV11-3
CASSLVSGGTDTQYF
TGTGCCAGCAGCTTAGTATCGGGGGGGACAGATACGCAGTATTTT
>-|TRBJ1-2|once|TRBV11-3
CASSSTRTGSSGYTF
TGTGCCAGCAGCTCAACACGGACGGGGTCTTCGGGCTACACCTTC
>TRBD1|TRBJ1-4|-|TRBV7-9
CAIPTGAGEKLFF
TGTGCCATTCCGACAGGGGCAGGGGAAAAACTGTTTTTT
>-|TRBJ1-3|-|TRBV29-1
CSVHWQGSGNTIYF
TGCAGCGTTCATTGGCAGGGCTCTGGAAACACCATATATTTT
>-|TRBJ2-3|-|TRBV5-1
CASSSGGTTDTQYF
TGCGCCAGCAGCTCTGGGGGGACCACAGATACGCAGTATTTT
>-|TRBJ1-6|-|TRBV5-1
CASSSDPLGNSPLHF
TGCGCCAGCAGCTCTGACCCGTTGGGTAATTCACCCCTCCACTTT
>-|TRBJ1-1|-|TRBV5-1
CASTGGRGTEAFF
TGCGCCAGCACGGGGGGAAGGGGCACTGAAGCTTTCTTT